A single sample is the source of the 25 T cell receptor beta chains below, sequenced in a study of T-cell memory formation after mild COVID-19. TCRdb redid the calling of the 5' RACE reads with MiXCR, one entry per CDR3 protein. The data show under 650,000 distinct CDR3 sequences, more than 15% seen once. Sequencing used PBMCs or a T cell subset sorted from them (not recorded which). All receptors derive from an adult woman who had mild COVID-19 (a few samples of this study predate the infection). Cell type and time point are not known.

The chain uses TRBV10-3 and TRBJ2-7; 8 bases match TRBD2. The CDR3 runs to 18 residues. The junction had 15 bases not matched to a gene; V was cut back by 3 bases and J by 2 bases. Per the germline V gene, CDR1 is ENHRY and CDR2 is SYGVKD. The CDR3 bases are TGTGCCATCAGTGAAGGACTAGCTAATCCCATAACCCCCTACGAGCAGTACTTC. As protein: CAISEGLANPITPYEQYF.

The chain combines TRBV11-3 with TRBJ2-7; 8 bases are a match to TRBD2. V lost 0 bases to trimming and J lost 0 bases; unmatched junction nucleotides: 10. CDR3 size: 18 residues. Germline V lookup: CDR1 SGHNT, CDR2 YENEEA. For the CDR3, the DNA is TGTGCCAGCAGCTTAGACCGCATCAGCGGGAGCAGCTCCTACGAGCAGTACTTC. This codes for CASSLDRISGSSSYEQYF.

The gene calls are TRBV12-3 or TRBV12-4 and TRBJ1-2, with TRBD1 as a possible D gene (5 bases). The length of the CDR3 is 13 residues. Trimming pared 4 bases from V and 4 bases from J, leaving 10 bases between. The DNA of the CDR3 is TGTGCCAGCAGTTCCCAGGGCGTCTATGGCTACACCTTC. Residues: CASSSQGVYGYTF.

The chain couples TRBV30 to TRBJ2-4, with unresolved D. The CDR3 has 14 residues. Trimming removed 3 bases at V and 0 bases at J, with 9 bases between. Germline V gene sequence: CDR1 GTSNPN, CDR2 SVGIG (reference sequence). Here the CDR3 DNA reads TGTGCCTGGAGGGCAGGCGGAGCCAAAAACATTCAGTACTTC. It specifies CAWRAGGAKNIQYF.

The V gene is TRBV29-1, the J gene TRBJ2-3, with D tentatively TRBD1 (6 bases). Germline CDR1 reads SQVTM; CDR2 reads ANQGSEA. V was cut by 6 bases and J by 5 bases, with 12 bases left in between. This CDR3 region has 12 residues. CDR3 residues: CSVAVGGDTQYF. The CDR3 DNA is TGCAGCGTCGCAGTAGGGGGAGATACGCAGTATTTT.

The chain carries TRBV29-1 and TRBJ2-3; tentative D call: TRBD1 (5 bases). V lost 6 bases, J lost 0 bases, and 10 bases lay in between. Germline loops: CDR1 SQVTM, CDR2 ANQGSEA. This CDR3 comprises 13 residues. Written as DNA, the CDR3 is TGCAGCGTGAGTAGGGGTAGCACAGATACGCAGTATTTT. Translated, it gives CSVSRGSTDTQYF.

The rearrangement uses TRBV29-1 and TRBJ1-5; D is perhaps TRBD1 (6 bases). Trimming pared 5 bases from V and 5 bases from J, leaving 13 bases between. Germline V gene lookup returns CDR1 SQVTM and CDR2 ANQGSEA. The CDR3 length is 13 residues. The DNA for the CDR3 is TGCAGCGTTTCAGTCGGGGGCCATCAGCCCCAGCATTTT. This gives the protein CSVSVGGHQPQHF.

The sample holds a few counts of this clonotype. CDR3 in DNA: TGCGCCAGCGCTCGGACAGGGGGCGCCTACAATGAGCAGTTCTTC. Its translation is CASARTGGAYNEQFF. The chain is built from TRBV5-1 and TRBJ2-1; 11 bases are a match to TRBD1. Unmatched junction bases numbered 5, after V lost 7 bases and J lost 2 bases. Germline loops: CDR1 SGHRS, CDR2 YFSETQ. CDR3 length equals 15 residues.

This clonotype came up a few times. The V call is TRBV2, the J call TRBJ2-3; D is perhaps TRBD1 (5 bases). V lost 1 base and J 2 bases, leaving 13 bases between the germline ends. In germline, CDR1 is SNHLY, CDR2 FYNNEI. This CDR3 is built from 16 residues. The DNA for the CDR3 is TGTGCCAGCAGTGAAGAGGGGCAGATCGTCACAGATACGCAGTATTTT. Translating gives CASSEEGQIVTDTQYF.

This clonotype was detected only a few times. The gene calls are TRBV4-1 and TRBJ1-3, with D unclear. Germline V gives CDR1 MGHRA, CDR2 YSYEKL. There are 16 residues in the CDR3. The V end was cut by 0 bases, the J end by 0 bases, with 9 bases between. The DNA of the CDR3 is TGCGCCAGCAGCCAAGATCTGAGTGGCTCTGGAAACACCATATATTTT. This gives the protein CASSQDLSGSGNTIYF.

The J gene is TRBJ2-4, the V gene TRBV5-1; TRBD1 is a possible D gene (6 bases). This CDR3 contains 15 residues. Trimming shortened V by 0 bases and J by 9 bases, and 16 bases separated the two germline ends. Germline V lookup: CDR1 SGHRS, CDR2 YFSETQ. The CDR3 is CASSLETGDYGIQYF. CDR3 nucleotides: TGCGCCAGCAGCTTGGAGACAGGAGATTACGGCATTCAGTACTTC.

This clonotype occurred a few times. This CDR3 is CAWSVQMGQPQHF. DNA for the CDR3: TGTGCCTGGAGTGTACAAATGGGGCAGCCCCAGCATTTT. V and J are TRBV30 and TRBJ1-5, with D hard to call. CDR1 is GTSNPN, CDR2 SVGIG, per germline (reference sequence). Trimming pared 0 bases from V and 7 bases from J, leaving 10 bases between. The CDR3 is made up of 13 amino acids.

This clonotype was picked up a small number of times. The chain couples TRBV7-2 to TRBJ2-1, with 11 bases lining up with TRBD2. The CDR3 length is 15 residues. CDR1 is SGHTA and CDR2 is FQGNSA in the germline V gene. Losses at the gene ends were 5 bases for V and 7 bases for J; bases not matched to a gene: 7. The CDR3 here is CASSGRLAGWNEQFF. For the CDR3, the DNA is TGTGCCAGCAGCGGGAGACTAGCGGGGTGGAATGAGCAGTTCTTC.

The V and J genes are TRBV7-9 and TRBJ2-3; 10 positions match TRBD1. The CDR3 spans 15 residues. Germline CDR1 and CDR2: SEHNR and FQNEAQ (reference sequence). V lost 4 bases and J lost 6; bases outside the gene matches: 7. In nucleotides, the CDR3 is TGTGCCAGCAGCTCGCGGACAGGGGGGCAGGATACGCAGTATTTT. Its translation is CASSSRTGGQDTQYF.

Only a few counts were recorded for this clonotype. The chain carries TRBV20-1 and TRBJ2-3; 13 bases match TRBD2. Germline CDR1 reads DFQATT; CDR2 reads SNEGSKA (reference sequence). This CDR3 has 18 residues. Losses at the gene ends were 5 bases for V and 0 bases for J; bases not matched to a gene: 11. CDR3 in amino acids: CSAPRPGLAGTSTDTQYF. CDR3 nucleotide sequence: TGCAGTGCTCCCCGCCCGGGACTAGCGGGGACTAGCACAGATACGCAGTATTTT.

This sequence joins TRBV7-9 and TRBJ2-1; 15 bases map to TRBD2. Looked up from germline, CDR1 is SEHNR and CDR2 is FQNEAQ (reference sequence). The ends lost 5 bases at V and 0 bases at J; junction bases unmatched: 11. This CDR3 contains 20 residues. In DNA form, the CDR3 reads TGTGCCAGCAGCGCTCAGGGGACTAGCGGGAGGTTCGTCTCCTACAATGAGCAGTTCTTC. It yields the protein CASSAQGTSGRFVSYNEQFF.

This clonotype was detected only a few times. The genes are TRBV29-1 and TRBJ2-1; D unresolved. The CDR3 loop spans 13 amino acids. The germline V and J ends were trimmed by 6 bases and 8 bases, with 17 bases remaining between them. Germline lookup yields CDR1 SQVTM and CDR2 ANQGSEA. The CDR3 protein is CSVRLSGWYEQFF. CDR3 sequence (DNA): TGCAGCGTGAGGCTTTCCGGCTGGTATGAGCAGTTCTTC.

The rearrangement links TRBV5-1 to TRBJ2-3; no definite D call. CDR1 is SGHRS, CDR2 YFSETQ, per germline. The V gene lost 3 bases and the J gene lost 4 bases, with 9 bases spanning the gap. The CDR3 runs 13 residues. CDR3 sequence (DNA): TGCGCCAGCAGCTCCCTCAGCGCAGATACGCAGTATTTT. This codes for CASSSLSADTQYF.

The rearrangement uses TRBV12-3 or TRBV12-4 and TRBJ2-7, with 8 bases lining up with TRBD2. V trimming: 2 bases; J trimming: 3 bases; junction bases outside the gene matches: 9. The CDR3 runs 16 residues. CDR3 protein: CASSLTGGAWGYEQYF. In DNA, the CDR3 is TGTGCCAGCAGTTTAACGGGGGGGGCATGGGGCTACGAGCAGTACTTC.

The gene calls are TRBV7-2 and TRBJ2-7, with a possible D match to TRBD2 (7 bases). This CDR3 is built from 15 residues. The V end was cut by 5 bases, the J end by 1 base, with 15 bases between. The germline V gene has CDR1 SGHTA and CDR2 FQGNSA. In DNA, the CDR3 is TGTGCCAGCAGCCCCTGGGGGGGCGCGTCCTACGAGCAGTACTTC. It is translated as CASSPWGGASYEQYF.

This clonotype showed up just a few times. J is TRBJ2-3 and V is TRBV7-6; 11 bases are a match to TRBD2. This CDR3 region has 13 residues. CDR1 and CDR2 (germline): SGHVS, FNYEAQ. V was clipped by 0 bases and J by 12 bases; unmatched bases: 2. This chain's CDR3 is CASSLALAGGQYF. CDR3 coding DNA: TGTGCCAGCAGCTTAGCCCTAGCGGGAGGACAGTATTTT.

This chain joins TRBV29-1 and TRBJ2-3; a weak D match, TRBD1 (6 bases). V lost 4 bases to trimming and J lost 0 bases, with 14 bases between them. Germline CDR1 reads SQVTM; CDR2 reads ANQGSEA. This CDR3 spans 15 amino acids. DNA for the CDR3: TGCAGCGTTGGATGGGGGCGGACTAGCACAGATACGCAGTATTTT. Translation gives CSVGWGRTSTDTQYF.

This clonotype occurred many times. The genes are TRBV20-1 and TRBJ2-5, with D possibly being TRBD1 (6 bases). The germline V gene has CDR1 DFQATT and CDR2 SNEGSKA (reference sequence). CDR3 length equals 15 residues. V was shortened by 6 bases and J by 1 base, with 18 bases between the two germline ends. CDR3 sequence: CSAQQGSGFQETQYF. The CDR3, as DNA: TGCAGTGCACAACAGGGCTCGGGGTTCCAAGAGACCCAGTACTTC.

A few counts support this clonotype. This chain uses TRBV12-3 or TRBV12-4 with TRBJ2-7; D unclear. The CDR3 contains 13 residues. Trimming removed 2 bases at V and 3 bases at J, with 8 bases between. CDR3 sequence reads: CASSLSVDYEQYF. DNA of the CDR3: TGTGCCAGCAGTTTATCGGTAGACTACGAGCAGTACTTC.

This clonotype occurred a few times. V and J are TRBV19 and TRBJ2-1; D is unresolved. Germline V lookup: CDR1 LNHDA, CDR2 SQIVND (reference sequence). This CDR3 comprises 16 residues. The germline V and J ends were trimmed by 5 bases and 6 bases, with 20 bases remaining between them. As DNA, the CDR3 is TGTGCCAGTAGTCCCCCGCCCAGAATGAGGCCCAATGAGCAGTTCTTC. This sequence encodes CASSPPPRMRPNEQFF.